The rows below give T cell receptor beta chains drawn from one sample of a study of CD8 T cells in Susac syndrome. TCRdb redid the calling of the immunoSEQ multiplex PCR reads with MiXCR, one entry per CDR3 protein. The sample lists roughly 110,000 distinct CDR3 sequences; about nine tenths were seen once. Sequencing was carried out using CD8+ T cells from PBMCs. These receptors came from a human donor in good health. The CDR3 runs from the conserved cysteine through the conserved F or W.

>TRBJ2-5|TRBV29-1
CSVDPQKGAVETQYF
>TRBJ2-4|TRBV21-1
CASSKALSAHLAKNIQYF
>TRBJ2-5|TRBV19
CASRAGTTNQETQYF
>TRBJ1-5|TRBV29-1
CSVLTGTGNQPQHF
>TRBJ2-7|TRBV24-1
CATSDPTGEQYF
>TRBJ2-7|TRBV5-1
CASSLQGEGSYEQYF
>TRBJ1-1|TRBV20-1
CSASDGGGDTEAFF
>TRBJ2-7|TRBV11-3
CASSFATGTGTYEQYF
>TRBJ1-5|TRBV30
CAWDPGTGNQPQHF
>TRBJ1-1|TRBV19
CASSIVAGGGTEAFF
>TRBJ1-2|TRBV27
CASSPGTSGKGYTF
>TRBJ1-2|TRBV7-6
CASSSLDRGGPDYGYTF
>TRBJ2-1|TRBV7-3
CASSLTPRSGGSYNEQFF
>TRBJ2-7|TRBV27
CASRNAAGATYEQYF
>TRBJ2-1|TRBV6-2/TRBV6-3
CASSGDGDEQFF
>TRBJ2-5|TRBV6-1
CASSEAPLRGLETQYF
>TRBJ2-1|TRBV4-3
CASSQDGNGYNEQFF
>TRBJ2-7|TRBV7-8
CASSLAGIVYEQYF
>TRBJ2-7|TRBV29-1
CSASSGSSYEQYF
>TRBJ1-5|TRBV19
CASSMTGVNQPQHF
>TRBJ1-1|TRBV20-1
CSAWGQVMNTEAFF
>TRBJ1-1|TRBV7-9
CASSTTGMNTEAFF